The next 5 T cell receptor beta chains were all read from a single sample in a study of beta chain features in type 1 diabetes. Study-wide findings and caveats: Patients with Type 1 diabetes showed moderately but significantly shorter TCRB CDR3s in all four CD4+ subsets.

Isolated RNA was reverse transcribed in full, so expressed TCRB transcripts were sequenced. Data came from immunoSEQ multiplex PCR; TCRdb stores just in-frame clones and leaves some out. Of 300,000 to 400,000 clones in the sample, around an eighth are singletons; the top ten hold about 0.015%. The antigens of these receptors remain unknown. The sample consisted of naive CD4+ T cells from blood. The source of these receptors is a woman younger than 30 with type 1 diabetes.

This sequence joins TRBV7-2 and TRBJ2-1; TRBD2 is a possible D gene (5 bases). CDR1 is SGHTA, CDR2 FQGNSA, per germline. Trimming took off 2 bases at V and 10 bases at J, with 9 bases between the two ends. The CDR3 sequence is 12 residues long. CDR3 sequence reads: CASSLLGGEQFF. The CDR3 DNA is TGTGCCAGCAGCTTACTCGGCGGGGAGCAGTTCTTC.

There are a few counts of this clone. This chain joins TRBV28 and TRBJ2-1; D gene uncertain. Germline loops: CDR1 MDHEN, CDR2 SYDVKM. Trimming shortened V by 2 bases and J by 10 bases, and 9 bases separated the two germline ends. The CDR3 covers 12 residues. The CDR3 DNA is TGTGCCAGCAGTTTAAGGTGGGCCGAGCAGTTCTTC. This encodes CASSLRWAEQFF. The full variable domain, rest sourced from reference TRBV28 and TRBJ2-1, is DVKVTQSSRYLVKRTGEKVFLECVQDMDHENMFWYRQDPGLGLRLIYFSYDVKMKEKGDIPEGYSVSREKKERFSLILESASTNQTSMYLCASSLRWAEQFFGPGTRLTVL.

This clone has more than one count but fewer than ten. The rearrangement uses TRBV10-2 and TRBJ2-7; 7 positions agree with TRBD2. This CDR3 spans 13 amino acids. Germline V gene sequence: CDR1 WSHSY, CDR2 SAAADI. The J segment lost 1 base and the V segment lost 5 bases, leaving 2 bases of the junction unmatched. CDR3 loop: CASSNGRSYEQYF. The CDR3 DNA is TGCGCCAGCAGTAACGGGAGGTCCTACGAGCAGTACTTC.

This clone has more than one count but fewer than ten. V and J are TRBV9 and TRBJ2-1, with D maybe TRBD2 (6 bases). The CDR3 has 15 amino acids. V lost 2 bases and J lost 0, with 9 bases in between. Germline V gives CDR1 SGDLS, CDR2 YYNGEE. The CDR3 loop is CASSVRLDSYNEQFF. The CDR3 coding sequence is TGTGCCAGCAGCGTTCGACTAGACTCCTACAATGAGCAGTTCTTC.

The CDR3 spells CASSRTVPNYGYTF. CDR3 nucleotides: TGTGCCAGTAGTAGGACAGTACCTAACTATGGCTACACCTTC. The V gene is TRBV19, the J gene TRBJ1-2, with D possibly matching TRBD1 (6 bases). The CDR3 runs 14 residues. The V gene's germline CDR1 is LNHDA and CDR2 SQIVND (reference sequence). V was trimmed by 4 bases and J by 0 bases, leaving 9 bases between them.